These 25 T cell receptor beta chains came from one sample sequenced in a study of beta chain features in type 1 diabetes. Whole-study findings and limits: Shorter TCRB CDR3s, moderately but significantly so, were found in Type 1 diabetes patients in all four CD4+ subsets.

Every bit of the isolated RNA underwent reverse transcription, so sequencing read expressed TCRB transcripts. TCRdb keeps only in-frame clones here, not all; method: immunoSEQ multiplex PCR. Here the sample spans under 350,000 clones, approximately 14% being singletons. Their recognized antigens are unknown. The sequencing input was naive CD4+ T cells from blood. All receptors derive from a man under 40 with type 1 diabetes.

In its sample, this clone was seen a few times. The rearrangement joins TRBV5-4 to TRBJ2-7; 9 bases align to TRBD2. CDR1 is SGHNT and CDR2 is YYREEE in the germline V gene (reference sequence). The CDR3 sequence is 15 residues long. With V trimmed by 0 bases and J by 0 bases, 1 base remained unmatched. The CDR3: CASSLGTSDSYEQYF. The CDR3, as DNA: TGTGCCAGCAGCTTGGGGACTAGCGACTCCTACGAGCAGTACTTC.

This clone was seen only a few times. The V gene is TRBV11-1, the J gene TRBJ2-3, with 8 bases that match TRBD2. The germline V gene encodes CDR1 SGHAT and CDR2 FQDESV (reference sequence). V shed 2 bases and J 0 bases; nucleotides not matched to a gene: 7. This CDR3 region has 17 residues. CDR3 bases: TGTGCCAGCAGCTTAAGGACTAGCACCAAGAGCACAGATACGCAGTATTTT. Translated: CASSLRTSTKSTDTQYF. Full variable domain (remainder filled in from reference TRBV11-1 and TRBJ2-3): EAEVAQSPRYKITEKSQAVAFWCDPISGHATLYWYRQILGQGPELLVQFQDESVVDDSQLPKDRFSAERLKGVDSTLKIQPAELGDSAMYLCASSLRTSTKSTDTQYFGPGTRLTVL.

This clone was picked up a small number of times. The gene calls are TRBV7-9 and TRBJ1-2; a possible D gene is TRBD1 (5 bases). CDR1 is SEHNR, CDR2 FQNEAQ, per germline (reference sequence). The CDR3 runs to 16 residues. The V gene lost 5 bases and the J gene lost 0 bases, with 16 bases spanning the gap. As DNA, the CDR3 is TGTGCCAGCAGCCCGGCTCCTAGACAGCCTAACTATGGCTACACCTTC. As protein: CASSPAPRQPNYGYTF.

V and J are TRBV15 and TRBJ1-5, with 8 bases lining up with TRBD1. Germline trimming cut 5 bases from V and 4 bases from J; bases unmatched to any gene: 13. The CDR3 consists of 17 residues. Germline V gene data show CDR1 as LNHNV and CDR2 as YYDKDF (reference sequence). This CDR3 reads CATSRRTGQGANQPQHF. CDR3 DNA sequence: TGTGCCACCAGCCGACGGACAGGGCAAGGGGCAAATCAGCCCCAGCATTTT.

V usage is TRBV18 and J usage is TRBJ1-1, with 8 bases identical to TRBD1. Trimming at V came to 0 bases and at J to 1 base, leaving 1 base not matched to a gene. Germline CDR1 and CDR2: KGHSH and LQKENI. There are 15 residues in the CDR3. In DNA, the CDR3 is TGTGCCAGCTCACCACCTGGGACAGGGAACACTGAAGCTTTCTTT. This translates into CASSPPGTGNTEAFF.

V is TRBV2 and J is TRBJ1-1; unclear D gene. In germline, CDR1 is SNHLY, CDR2 FYNNEI. V was shortened by 4 bases and J by 5 bases, with 11 bases between the two germline ends. The CDR3 covers 13 residues. The CDR3, as DNA: TGTGCCAGCAGTGTTGGGGAGATAACTGAAGCTTTCTTT. Its protein product is CASSVGEITEAFF. Complete variable domain (other parts from reference TRBV2 and TRBJ1-1): EPEVTQTPSHQVTQMGQEVILRCVPISNHLYFYWYRQILGQKVEFLVSFYNNEISEKSEIFDDQFSVERPDGSNFTLKIRSTKLEDSAMYFCASSVGEITEAFFGQGTRLTVV.

Only a few counts were recorded for this clone. The chain employs TRBV9 and TRBJ2-5; 7 nucleotides line up with TRBD1. This CDR3 comprises 14 residues. V trimming: 4 bases; J trimming: 6 bases; junction bases outside the gene matches: 9. Germline lookup yields CDR1 SGDLS and CDR2 YYNGEE. The CDR3 loop is CASSFLDRDQTQYF. In DNA, the CDR3 is TGTGCCAGCAGCTTTTTAGACAGGGACCAGACCCAGTACTTC.

This chain joins TRBV7-2 and TRBJ2-3, with 8 bases aligning to TRBD2. Looked up from germline, CDR1 is SGHTA and CDR2 is FQGNSA. V was clipped by 5 bases and J by 5 bases; unmatched bases: 12. This CDR3 has 16 residues. CDR3: CASSPTSIAGQDTQYF. In nucleotides, the CDR3 is TGTGCCAGCAGCCCTACATCAATAGCGGGACAAGATACGCAGTATTTT. Variable domain in full (rest from reference TRBV7-2 and TRBJ2-3): GAGVSQSPSNKVTEKGKDVELRCDPISGHTALYWYRQSLGQGLEFLIYFQGNSAPDKSGLPSDRFSAERTGGSVSTLTIQRTQQEDSAVYLCASSPTSIAGQDTQYFGPGTRLTVL.

This clone came up a few times. CDR3 DNA sequence: TGTGCCAGCTCCCTATTAGCGGGAGGAACTAGCACAGATACGCAGTATTTT. It encodes CASSLLAGGTSTDTQYF. The chain combines TRBV18 with TRBJ2-3; 10 bases are a match to TRBD2. Per the germline V gene, CDR1 is KGHSH and CDR2 is LQKENI. Germline trimming cut 6 bases from V and 0 bases from J; bases unmatched to any gene: 9. This CDR3 contains 17 residues.

This clone was found a few times. This chain connects TRBV18 to TRBJ2-7; possibly TRBD1 for D (5 bases). CDR1 is KGHSH and CDR2 is LQKENI in the germline V gene. This CDR3 has 15 amino acids. Trimming removed 0 bases at V and 3 bases at J, with 12 bases between. This CDR3 is CASSPPSRQNYEQYF. The CDR3 DNA reads as TGTGCCAGCTCACCACCCTCCCGACAGAACTACGAGCAGTACTTC.

This clone was seen a few times. The V and J genes are TRBV25-1 and TRBJ1-1; 8 bases map to TRBD1. The J segment lost 0 bases and the V segment lost 7 bases, leaving 1 base of the junction unmatched. This CDR3 region has 13 residues. Germline CDR1 reads MGHDK; CDR2 reads SYGVNS. CDR3 residues: CASKDRVNTEAFF. The DNA for the CDR3 is TGTGCCAGCAAGGACAGGGTGAACACTGAAGCTTTCTTT.

This clone has just a few counts. The rearrangement links TRBV6-4 to TRBJ1-2, with D tentatively TRBD1 (5 bases). This CDR3 comprises 13 residues. With 4 bases removed from V and 3 bases from J, the gap between germline ends came to 9 bases. Germline CDR1 MRHNA, CDR2 SNTAGT. The CDR3 reads CASSAGADYGYTF. CDR3 coding DNA: TGTGCCAGCAGTGCTGGGGCAGACTATGGCTACACCTTC.

J is TRBJ2-7 and V is TRBV7-9; the match to TRBD1 covers 9 bases. The germline V gene has CDR1 SEHNR and CDR2 FQNEAQ (reference sequence). CDR3 length: 15 residues. Germline trimming cut 5 bases from V and 4 bases from J; bases unmatched to any gene: 9. CDR3 DNA sequence: TGTGCCAGCAGCCGCCAAGACAGGGGGACATACGAGCAGTACTTC. Translating gives CASSRQDRGTYEQYF.

The rearrangement uses TRBV11-1 and TRBJ2-7; TRBD2 matches 7 bases. The CDR3 has 16 amino acids. V trimming: 5 bases; J trimming: 5 bases; junction bases outside the gene matches: 15. Germline V lookup: CDR1 SGHAT, CDR2 FQDESV (reference sequence). CDR3 sequence reads: CASSTWASGKDDEQYF. The CDR3 bases are TGTGCCAGCAGCACCTGGGCTAGCGGCAAGGACGACGAGCAGTACTTC. Based on the CDR3 plus reference TRBV11-1 and TRBJ2-7, the full variable domain is EAEVAQSPRYKITEKSQAVAFWCDPISGHATLYWYRQILGQGPELLVQFQDESVVDDSQLPKDRFSAERLKGVDSTLKIQPAELGDSAMYLCASSTWASGKDDEQYFGPGTRLTVT.

This chain connects TRBV9 to TRBJ1-4; 8 positions match TRBD1. Germline loops: CDR1 SGDLS, CDR2 YYNGEE. This CDR3 has 15 amino acids. V shed 4 bases, J shed 6 bases, and the junction held 8 bases outside the gene matches. CDR3 bases: TGTGCCAGCAGCCTCCGGACAGGGTTGGATGAAAAACTGTTTTTT. Protein sequence: CASSLRTGLDEKLFF.

This clone was seen more than once but under ten times. V usage is TRBV7-2 and J usage is TRBJ1-5; D is ambiguous. CDR3 length: 13 residues. Trimming removed 5 bases from V and 2 bases from J, with 7 bases in between. Germline V gene lookup returns CDR1 SGHTA and CDR2 FQGNSA. The CDR3 protein is CASSARGNQPQHF. CDR3 DNA sequence: TGTGCCAGCAGCGCGAGGGGCAATCAGCCCCAGCATTTT.

This clone was seen more than once but under ten times. In the same sample, other DNA sequences code for this CDR3. The CDR3 protein is CASSPDRNTGELFF. For the CDR3, the DNA is TGTGCCAGCAGCCCGGACAGGAACACCGGGGAGCTGTTTTTT. The chain uses TRBV7-9 and TRBJ2-2, with a possible D match to TRBD1 (6 bases). V was cut by 5 bases and J by 1 base, with 8 bases left in between. The V gene's germline CDR1 is SEHNR and CDR2 FQNEAQ (reference sequence). The CDR3 is 14 amino acids.

This clone has more than one count but fewer than ten. This chain links TRBV5-1 with TRBJ2-7; 8 nucleotides agree with TRBD1. With 3 bases clipped from V and 0 bases from J, the junction kept 2 bases outside the gene matches. Germline V lookup: CDR1 SGHRS, CDR2 YFSETQ. The length of the CDR3 is 14 residues. The CDR3 protein is CASSWGQDSYEQYF. The CDR3 coding sequence is TGCGCCAGCAGCTGGGGACAGGACTCCTACGAGCAGTACTTC.

This clone was found a few times. V is TRBV9 and J is TRBJ2-3; TRBD2 aligns across 10 bases. This CDR3 comprises 18 residues. Germline lookup yields CDR1 SGDLS and CDR2 YYNGEE. J gave up 0 bases and V 4 bases, and 11 bases lay outside the gene matches. CDR3 coding DNA: TGTGCCAGCAGCCTAAGACTAGCGGGCGCTACTAGCACAGATACGCAGTATTTT. This translates into CASSLRLAGATSTDTQYF. Full variable domain (missing parts from reference TRBV9 and TRBJ2-3): DSGVTQTPKHLITATGQRVTLRCSPRSGDLSVYWYQQSLDQGLQFLIQYYNGEERAKGNILERFSAQQFPDLHSELNLSSLELGDSALYFCASSLRLAGATSTDTQYFGPGTRLTVL.

The chain joins TRBV9 to TRBJ2-2, with TRBD1 matching over 7 bases. After removal of 0 bases from V and 1 base from J, the junction contained 6 bases not matched to a gene. Germline lookup yields CDR1 SGDLS and CDR2 YYNGEE. The length of the CDR3 is 17 residues. CDR3 DNA sequence: TGTGCCAGCAGCGTAGCTGGGGACAGCTTGAACACCGGGGAGCTGTTTTTT. Protein: CASSVAGDSLNTGELFF. Full variable domain (outside the CDR3, taken from reference TRBV9 and TRBJ2-2): DSGVTQTPKHLITATGQRVTLRCSPRSGDLSVYWYQQSLDQGLQFLIQYYNGEERAKGNILERFSAQQFPDLHSELNLSSLELGDSALYFCASSVAGDSLNTGELFFGEGSRLTVL.

This clone showed up just a few times. This rearrangement joins TRBV28 to TRBJ2-2, with no clear D. Germline CDR1 reads MDHEN; CDR2 reads SYDVKM. Trimming shortened V by 4 bases and J by 4 bases, and 4 bases separated the two germline ends. The CDR3 spans 12 residues. Here the CDR3 reads CASSWSTGELFF. The CDR3 bases are TGTGCCAGCAGTTGGAGCACCGGGGAGCTGTTTTTT.

The chain recombines TRBV5-4 with TRBJ1-2; 7 bases are a match to TRBD1. V shed 6 bases, J shed 8 bases, and the junction held 16 bases outside the gene matches. The germline gives CDR1 SGHNT, CDR2 YYREEE (reference sequence). This CDR3 spans 15 amino acids. The CDR3 sequence is CASKLRGGHWNGYTF. The CDR3, as DNA: TGTGCCAGCAAACTCCGAGGGGGCCATTGGAACGGCTACACCTTC.

This clone was seen a few times. The gene calls are TRBV10-3 and TRBJ2-7; the match to TRBD2 covers 9 bases. The germline V gene has CDR1 ENHRY and CDR2 SYGVKD. This CDR3 is 14 amino acids long. Trimming removed 4 bases from V and 3 bases from J; junction bases left unmatched: 4. CDR3 DNA: TGTGCCATCAGTGGGGGACTAGCAGACTACGAGCAGTACTTC. The encoded protein is CAISGGLADYEQYF.

This clone was seen a handful of times. The CDR3 is CASSLEGANVLTF. The CDR3 bases are TGTGCCAGCAGTTTAGAGGGGGCCAACGTCCTGACTTTC. The V call is TRBV27, the J call TRBJ2-6; D remains unclear. The germline CDR1 and CDR2 sequences are MNHEY and SMNVEV (reference sequence). The CDR3 has 13 residues. V was trimmed by 2 bases and J by 4 bases, leaving 3 bases between them.

This clone has only a few counts. The chain combines TRBV25-1 with TRBJ1-1, with D possibly matching TRBD1 (6 bases). With 2 bases removed from V and 5 bases from J, the gap between germline ends came to 15 bases. Per the germline V gene, CDR1 is MGHDK and CDR2 is SYGVNS. The CDR3 extends over 15 amino acids. The CDR3 loop reads CASSEEGGARTEAFF. CDR3 sequence (DNA): TGTGCCAGCAGTGAAGAGGGGGGGGCGAGAACTGAAGCTTTCTTT.